This TCR beta chain was captured in a study of OX40 agonist ivuxolimab in advanced cancers. The overall study: The drug used for patients, ivuxolimab, was an agonistic anti-OX40 (CD134) antibody. Of the participants, under 50% had some prior anti-PD-1, anti-PD-L1 or anti-CTLA-4 therapy, which was allowed. Partial responses were achieved by three patients, of whom one had hepatocellular carcinoma and two had cutaneous melanoma. Overall study results and limits: On average, CD8+ T cells showed a greater number of expanded clones than CD4+.

Only one count was recorded for this clone. The antigen is undetermined. Produced via immunoSEQ multiplex PCR; TCRdb's table is partial and in-frame only. This sample has fewer than 80,000 clones, with around 83% found just once. This CDR3 region has 17 residues. This TCR was recovered from an adult with an advanced solid tumor such as melanoma, head and neck, liver or kidney cancer. V usage is TRBV21-1 and J usage is TRBJ1-5. TRBV21-1 is an annotated pseudogene. The specimen was CD4+ or CD8+ T cells sorted from blood, collected in a trial of the OX40 agonist ivuxolimab. The CDR3 is CASSNGRDGNSNQPQHF. The CDR3 coding sequence is TGTGCCAGCAGCAATGGGAGGGACGGGAATAGCAATCAGCCCCAGCATTTT.